This TCR beta chain emerged from a study of graft-versus-host responses after intestinal transplantation. Study-wide context: Grafts were multivisceral, liver-intestinal, or isolated intestinal. Among the recipients, all got anti-thymocyte globulin induction and then tacrolimus and steroids for about 3 years.

Remarks on this clone: The antigen remains unidentified.

Whole-study results and caveats: Marrow from the recipient contained GvH clones, some of which had appeared first in ileum or blood. Graft-donor T cell macrochimerism in patients accompanied high graft-versus-host to host-versus-graft clonal ratios in allografts.

This CDR3 comprises 12 residues. Looked up from germline, CDR1 is MNHEY and CDR2 is SMNVEV (reference sequence). V was trimmed by 1 base and J by 11 bases, leaving 11 bases between them. TCRdb keeps only in-frame clones here, not all; method: immunoSEQ multiplex PCR. This sample has roughly 98,000 clones; about 93% occur once, and the top ten carry 1.1%. The rearrangement uses TRBV27 and TRBJ1-1; TRBD1 is a possible D gene (5 bases). This clonotype was obtained from a human donor who was the organ donor for an intestinal transplant. The sample consisted of unstimulated CD8+ T cells sorted from spleen or lymph node cells, taken before transplant. The CDR3 spells CASSLWGGDAFF. The CDR3 DNA sequence: TGTGCCAGCAGTTTATGGGGGGGAGACGCTTTCTTT.